Below are 7 T cell receptor beta chains sequenced from a single sample in a study of T-cell memory formation after mild COVID-19. TCRdb recomputed calls from the 5' RACE reads with MiXCR, one row per CDR3 protein. The sample lists around 310,000 distinct CDR3 sequences; approximately 14% were seen once. The sample consisted of PBMCs or a T cell subset sorted from them (not recorded which). The receptors were sampled from a man younger than 35 who had mild COVID-19 (a few samples of this study predate the infection). Cell type and time point are not known.

The sample holds a few counts of this clonotype. This rearrangement joins TRBV6-6 to TRBJ1-1, with TRBD1 identical over 8 bases. Germline V CDR1 and CDR2: MNHNY, SVGAGI (reference sequence). Trimming removed 6 bases from V and 1 base from J; junction bases left unmatched: 4. CDR3 length: 14 amino acids. Here the CDR3 DNA reads TGTGCCAGCAGGACGGACAGGGCGAACACTGAAGCTTTCTTT. Protein product: CASRTDRANTEAFF.

A remark on this clonotype: An end of the junction does not agree with germline; a read error may underlie this. This chain joins TRBV7-7 and TRBJ2-2, with no clear D. The CDR3 is 13 residues long. Germline CDR1 is SSHAT and CDR2 is FNYEAQ (reference sequence). As DNA, the CDR3 is TGTGCTAGCAGCCGCTACGAATCCGGGGAGCTGTTTTTT. As protein: CASSRYESGELFF. Based on the CDR3 plus reference TRBV7-7 and TRBJ2-2, the full variable domain is GAGVSQSPRYKVTKRGQDVTLRCDPISSHATLYWYQQALGQGPEFLTYFNYEAQPDKSGLPSDRFSAERPEGSISTLTIQRTEQRDSAMYRCASSRYESGELFFGEGSRLTVL.

This clonotype has at least ten counts. This sequence joins TRBV7-2 and TRBJ2-7; no reliable D call. Germline lookup yields CDR1 SGHTA and CDR2 FQGNSA. Trimming pared 6 bases from V and 6 bases from J, leaving 15 bases between. The CDR3 consists of 13 residues. DNA of the CDR3: TGTGCCAGCAGTGAAGGCCCCCTTTCCGAGCAGTACGTC. The encoded protein is CASSEGPLSEQYV.

This clonotype appeared a few times. This chain joins TRBV27 and TRBJ1-6; D might be TRBD1 (6 bases). The CDR3 is 17 amino acids. Germline V gene sequence: CDR1 MNHEY, CDR2 SMNVEV (reference sequence). V shed 6 bases and J shed 0 bases, with 15 bases lying between them. As DNA, the CDR3 is TGTGCCAGCAGCTACAGGGTCCTTAGCTCCTATAATTCACCCCTCCACTTT. Its protein product is CASSYRVLSSYNSPLHF.

This clonotype was observed a few times. The J gene is TRBJ1-3, the V gene TRBV5-6; 7 nucleotides align to TRBD1. CDR3 length equals 16 residues. Germline V lookup: CDR1 SGHDT, CDR2 YYEEEE. V lost 4 bases, J lost 5 bases, and 12 bases stayed unmatched. The CDR3 loop is CASSRPYRGGRNTIYF. The CDR3 DNA reads as TGTGCCAGCAGCCGGCCCTACAGGGGAGGTAGAAACACCATATATTTT.

This clonotype was counted between two and nine times. The V gene is TRBV15, the J gene TRBJ1-1; D unclear. Germline CDR1 LNHNV, CDR2 YYDKDF (reference sequence). CDR3 length equals 15 residues. The V end was cut by 0 bases, the J end by 1 base, with 9 bases between. For the CDR3, the DNA is TGTGCCACCAGCAGAGAGCTAATCGGGAACACTGAAGCTTTCTTT. Its protein product is CATSRELIGNTEAFF.

The chain couples TRBV7-9 to TRBJ2-6; D unclear. V dropped 1 base and J dropped 1 base, with 8 bases sitting between them. Looked up from germline, CDR1 is SEHNR and CDR2 is FQNEAQ (reference sequence). The CDR3 consists of 16 residues. As DNA, the CDR3 is TGTGCCAGCAGCTTAGGGACGTTGTCTGGGGCCAACGTCCTGACTTTC. Protein sequence: CASSLGTLSGANVLTF.